This is a list of T cell receptor beta chains from one sample in a study of beta chain features in type 1 diabetes. Clones were read by immunoSEQ multiplex PCR, and TCRdb kept only the in-frame ones, dropping some. The sample contains some 44,000 clones, around 71% of which appear only once. Material: Tregs from blood. Every receptor here comes from a woman aged 18-29 years with type 1 diabetes. Both conserved end residues are part of each CDR3. A D gene is named only where the DNA matches it firmly. Part of the rows lack a size; the others show once, few, many or a class for expanded clones.

d_gene: NA
v_gene: TRBV11-1
j_gene: TRBJ1-1
abundance: NA
CDR3nt: TGTGCCAGCAGCCAAGGGAGGGGAGATTACACTGAAGCTTTCTTT
CDR3aa: CASSQGRGDYTEAFF

d_gene: NA
v_gene: TRBV28
j_gene: TRBJ1-1
abundance: NA
CDR3nt: TGTGCCAGCACCCTATCGGCTTTCTTT
CDR3aa: CASTLSAFF

d_gene: TRBD2
v_gene: TRBV6-1
j_gene: TRBJ2-7
abundance: NA
CDR3nt: TGTGCCAGCAGTGAAAGCGGGGGTAGCTCCTACGAGCAGTACTTC
CDR3aa: CASSESGGSSYEQYF

d_gene: TRBD2
v_gene: TRBV5-1
j_gene: TRBJ2-2
abundance: few
CDR3nt: TGCGCCAGCAGCTTGGGGTTAGCGGGGAACACCGGGGAGCTGTTTTTT
CDR3aa: CASSLGLAGNTGELFF

d_gene: NA
v_gene: TRBV2
j_gene: TRBJ1-1
abundance: NA
CDR3nt: TGTGCCAGCATCCGGCGGGTGTCGGGCACTGAAGCTTTCTTT
CDR3aa: CASIRRVSGTEAFF

d_gene: TRBD1
v_gene: TRBV5-5
j_gene: TRBJ1-6
abundance: NA
CDR3nt: TGTGCCAGCAGCTTTATGGGACAGGGGAATTCACCCCTCCACTTT
CDR3aa: CASSFMGQGNSPLHF

d_gene: TRBD2
v_gene: TRBV25-1
j_gene: TRBJ2-1
abundance: NA
CDR3nt: TGTGCCAGCAGTGCCTCGGGACTAGCGGGAGAGTTTTATAAGCAGTTCTTC
CDR3aa: CASSASGLAGEFYKQFF

d_gene: NA
v_gene: TRBV18
j_gene: TRBJ1-6
abundance: NA
CDR3nt: TGTGCCAGCTCACCCTTAACAAGACAAAATTCACCCCTCCACTTT
CDR3aa: CASSPLTRQNSPLHF

d_gene: NA
v_gene: TRBV5-4
j_gene: TRBJ2-5
abundance: NA
CDR3nt: TGTGCCAGCAGCATCAGACTACAAGAGACCCAGTACTTC
CDR3aa: CASSIRLQETQYF

d_gene: TRBD1
v_gene: TRBV29-1
j_gene: TRBJ2-2
abundance: NA
CDR3nt: TGCAGCGTTCGACAGGGGCTCGCGAACACCGGGGAGCTGTTTTTT
CDR3aa: CSVRQGLANTGELFF

d_gene: TRBD2
v_gene: TRBV14
j_gene: TRBJ2-7
abundance: few
CDR3nt: TGTGCCAGCAGTGACAGCGGGAGCTCCTACGAGCAGTACTTC
CDR3aa: CASSDSGSSYEQYF

d_gene: NA
v_gene: TRBV14
j_gene: TRBJ2-1
abundance: NA
CDR3nt: TGTGCCAGCAGCCAAGATTGGGCACTTCAAGTGAATGAGCAGTTCTTC
CDR3aa: CASSQDWALQVNEQFF

d_gene: TRBD2
v_gene: TRBV2
j_gene: TRBJ2-3
abundance: NA
CDR3nt: TGTGCTCCTAGCGGAACAGATACGCAGTATTTT
CDR3aa: CAPSGTDTQYF

d_gene: NA
v_gene: TRBV4-3
j_gene: TRBJ1-1
abundance: few
CDR3nt: TGCGCCAGCAGCCATCGCAGACAGTCGAACACTGAAGCTTTCTTT
CDR3aa: CASSHRRQSNTEAFF

d_gene: NA
v_gene: TRBV4-3
j_gene: TRBJ2-3
abundance: few
CDR3nt: TGCGCCAGCAGCCAAGCGGGACACCACACAGATACGCAGTATTTT
CDR3aa: CASSQAGHHTDTQYF

d_gene: TRBD2
v_gene: TRBV9
j_gene: TRBJ2-5
abundance: NA
CDR3nt: TGTGCCAGCAGTTTTAGCGGGGGCGCGGAGACCCAGTACTTC
CDR3aa: CASSFSGGAETQYF

d_gene: NA
v_gene: TRBV18
j_gene: TRBJ2-7
abundance: NA
CDR3nt: TGTGCCAGCTCACCACCTACAGGCTCGCTCTACGAGCAGTACTTC
CDR3aa: CASSPPTGSLYEQYF

d_gene: NA
v_gene: TRBV6-5
j_gene: TRBJ2-2
abundance: NA
CDR3nt: TGTGCCAGCGAAAGGACAGCCACCGGGGAGCTGTTTTTT
CDR3aa: CASERTATGELFF

d_gene: NA
v_gene: TRBV7-2
j_gene: TRBJ1-3
abundance: few
CDR3nt: TGTGCCAGCAGCTTAACTTTTCAGGGGTTCAGGGTTGCTGGAAACACCATATATTTT
CDR3aa: CASSLTFQGFRVAGNTIYF

d_gene: NA
v_gene: TRBV7-9
j_gene: TRBJ1-5
abundance: NA
CDR3nt: TGTGCCAGCAGCTTCCAGGGGAGCAATCAGCCCCAGCATTTT
CDR3aa: CASSFQGSNQPQHF

d_gene: TRBD2
v_gene: TRBV6-5
j_gene: TRBJ2-2
abundance: few
CDR3nt: TGTGCCAGCAGTTACCGTAGCGGGAGGGCCGGGGAGCTGTTTTTT
CDR3aa: CASSYRSGRAGELFF

d_gene: NA
v_gene: TRBV14
j_gene: TRBJ1-5
abundance: NA
CDR3nt: TGTGCCAGCAGCCAAGTTTTACCGGGGAGGCGGACGGGGCAGCCCCAGCATTTT
CDR3aa: CASSQVLPGRRTGQPQHF

d_gene: NA
v_gene: TRBV7-9
j_gene: TRBJ1-4
abundance: NA
CDR3nt: TGTGCCAGCAGCTTCGGCAGGGGAGACGATGGAAAACTGTTTTTT
CDR3aa: CASSFGRGDDGKLFF

d_gene: TRBD1
v_gene: TRBV29-1
j_gene: TRBJ1-2
abundance: NA
CDR3nt: TGCAGCGTTGAAGCCACTCGCAGGGGGCTCAGCTATGGCTACACCTTC
CDR3aa: CSVEATRRGLSYGYTF

d_gene: NA
v_gene: TRBV6-5
j_gene: TRBJ1-1
abundance: NA
CDR3nt: TGTGCCAGCAGTTACGACAGGAGACACACTGAAGCTTTCTTT
CDR3aa: CASSYDRRHTEAFF

d_gene: NA
v_gene: TRBV7-9
j_gene: TRBJ1-1
abundance: NA
CDR3nt: TGTGCCAGCAGCTTAGCGAACCGGGGTCTTGAGACTGAAGCTTTCTTT
CDR3aa: CASSLANRGLETEAFF

d_gene: TRBD1
v_gene: TRBV7-2
j_gene: TRBJ2-5
abundance: once
CDR3nt: TGTGCCAGCAGCTTTCTCCGGGACAGGGGTTCGGAGACCCAGTACTTC
CDR3aa: CASSFLRDRGSETQYF

d_gene: TRBD1
v_gene: TRBV7-9
j_gene: TRBJ1-6
abundance: NA
CDR3nt: TGTGCCAGCAGCTTATCAGGGGGCTTGAATTCACCCCTCCACTTT
CDR3aa: CASSLSGGLNSPLHF

d_gene: NA
v_gene: TRBV6-8
j_gene: TRBJ2-7
abundance: few
CDR3nt: TGTGCCAGCAGATTGGTCGGGAATCACGAGCAGTACTTC
CDR3aa: CASRLVGNHEQYF

d_gene: NA
v_gene: TRBV11-3
j_gene: TRBJ1-1
abundance: NA
CDR3nt: TGTGCCAGCAGCTTTTTTCCGGGGCGCGGGGCTGAAGCTTTCTTT
CDR3aa: CASSFFPGRGAEAFF

d_gene: NA
v_gene: TRBV28
j_gene: TRBJ2-7
abundance: NA
CDR3nt: TGTGCCAGCAGCCCCATACAGGTATCCTACGAGCAGTACTTC
CDR3aa: CASSPIQVSYEQYF

d_gene: TRBD2
v_gene: TRBV7-9
j_gene: TRBJ2-3
abundance: few
CDR3nt: TGTGCCAGCAGCTTACCTTACCTAGAGCGGGAGGGCACAGATACGCAGTATTTT
CDR3aa: CASSLPYLEREGTDTQYF

d_gene: TRBD1
v_gene: TRBV18
j_gene: TRBJ1-2
abundance: NA
CDR3nt: TGTGCCAGCTCACCGCTCCAAACAGGGGCCTGGGACTACACCTTC
CDR3aa: CASSPLQTGAWDYTF

d_gene: NA
v_gene: TRBV7-9
j_gene: TRBJ1-2
abundance: few
CDR3nt: TGTGCCAGCAGCTCCCTCCTTCTTGATGGCTACACCTTC
CDR3aa: CASSSLLLDGYTF

d_gene: NA
v_gene: TRBV18
j_gene: TRBJ2-3
abundance: NA
CDR3nt: TGTGCCAGCTCACCCCAGGGTGGAACAGATACGCAGTATTTT
CDR3aa: CASSPQGGTDTQYF

d_gene: NA
v_gene: TRBV4-2
j_gene: TRBJ2-7
abundance: NA
CDR3nt: TGTGCCAGCAGCCAAGAACTAGCAGCATCAACATTGGTTTACGAGCAGTACTTC
CDR3aa: CASSQELAASTLVYEQYF

d_gene: TRBD1
v_gene: TRBV7-2
j_gene: TRBJ2-5
abundance: few
CDR3nt: TGTGCCAGCAGCGTGGACAGGGTGGCGGAGACCCAGTACTTC
CDR3aa: CASSVDRVAETQYF

d_gene: NA
v_gene: TRBV28
j_gene: TRBJ2-5
abundance: once
CDR3nt: TGTGCCAGCAGTTTAATGGGGCCGTACCAAGAGACCCAGTACTTC
CDR3aa: CASSLMGPYQETQYF

d_gene: TRBD1
v_gene: TRBV5-1
j_gene: TRBJ1-2
abundance: NA
CDR3nt: TGCGCCAGCAGCGCTGGACAGGGGAACTATGGCTACACCTTC
CDR3aa: CASSAGQGNYGYTF

d_gene: TRBD2
v_gene: TRBV29-1
j_gene: TRBJ2-7
abundance: NA
CDR3nt: TGCAGCGTTGTGGGTGGGGAGGGCTACGAGCAGTACTTC
CDR3aa: CSVVGGEGYEQYF

d_gene: NA
v_gene: TRBV6-6
j_gene: TRBJ2-1
abundance: few
CDR3nt: TGTGCCAGCAGTTACCTGACAGGAGACAATGAGCAGTTCTTC
CDR3aa: CASSYLTGDNEQFF

d_gene: NA
v_gene: TRBV4-3
j_gene: TRBJ1-2
abundance: NA
CDR3nt: TGCGCCAGCAGCCAGGGGCGGGGCTTCGGCTATGGCTACACCTTC
CDR3aa: CASSQGRGFGYGYTF

d_gene: NA
v_gene: TRBV28
j_gene: TRBJ1-4
abundance: few
CDR3nt: TGTGCCAGCAGTTTGGGGGGTGGCGAAAAACTGTTTTTT
CDR3aa: CASSLGGGEKLFF

d_gene: TRBD2
v_gene: TRBV6-6
j_gene: TRBJ2-1
abundance: NA
CDR3nt: TGTGCCAGCAGTTACTCGGGCGGGGGGCCTAGGGAGCAGTTCTTC
CDR3aa: CASSYSGGGPREQFF

d_gene: TRBD1
v_gene: TRBV7-9
j_gene: TRBJ1-5
abundance: NA
CDR3nt: TGTGCCAGCAGCTTAGGGACAGGGGACGTTAGCAATCAGCCCCAGCATTTT
CDR3aa: CASSLGTGDVSNQPQHF

d_gene: NA
v_gene: TRBV12-2
j_gene: TRBJ2-7
abundance: NA
CDR3nt: TGTGCAAGTCGCTTTGTAGCGGACGAGCAGTACTTC
CDR3aa: CASRFVADEQYF

d_gene: NA
v_gene: TRBV15
j_gene: TRBJ2-3
abundance: NA
CDR3nt: TGTGCCACCAGCAGAGATCACACAGATACGCAGTATTTT
CDR3aa: CATSRDHTDTQYF

d_gene: TRBD2
v_gene: TRBV11-2
j_gene: TRBJ2-7
abundance: NA
CDR3nt: TGTGCCAGCAGCGATGGGGGGACTACAAGCTCCGAGCAGTACTTC
CDR3aa: CASSDGGTTSSEQYF

d_gene: TRBD2
v_gene: TRBV4-2
j_gene: TRBJ2-4
abundance: NA
CDR3nt: TGTGCCAGCAGCCGCACCCCCGAAACTAGCGGGAGACTGCGGGAAAGAAACATTCAGTACTTC
CDR3aa: CASSRTPETSGRLRERNIQYF

d_gene: NA
v_gene: TRBV25-1
j_gene: TRBJ2-1
abundance: NA
CDR3nt: TGTGCCAGCAGTAGCGTGAGACCTGAGCAGTTCTTC
CDR3aa: CASSSVRPEQFF

d_gene: TRBD2
v_gene: TRBV5-1
j_gene: TRBJ2-5
abundance: NA
CDR3nt: TGCGCCAGCGGCCGGACTAGCGGGGGACCCGTAGAGACCCAGTACTTC
CDR3aa: CASGRTSGGPVETQYF

d_gene: NA
v_gene: TRBV6-6
j_gene: TRBJ2-1
abundance: few
CDR3nt: TGTGCCAGCACCCAACAAGATCAGCAGTTCTTC
CDR3aa: CASTQQDQQFF

d_gene: TRBD1
v_gene: TRBV19
j_gene: TRBJ1-1
abundance: NA
CDR3nt: TGTGCCAGTAGTATCTTACAGGGGCGCTACACTGAAGCTTTCTTT
CDR3aa: CASSILQGRYTEAFF

d_gene: TRBD2
v_gene: TRBV10-3
j_gene: TRBJ2-1
abundance: once
CDR3nt: TGTGCCATCAGTGACCCATATGGGACTAGCGGGACACGCGGGGGACACAATGAGCAGTTCTTC
CDR3aa: CAISDPYGTSGTRGGHNEQFF

d_gene: NA
v_gene: TRBV11-2
j_gene: TRBJ2-2
abundance: few
CDR3nt: TGTGCCAGCAGCCCCTCTGGGGAGCTGTTTTTT
CDR3aa: CASSPSGELFF

d_gene: NA
v_gene: TRBV7-9
j_gene: TRBJ1-5
abundance: NA
CDR3nt: TGTGCCAGCAGCATCCAGGGTGATAGCAATCAGCCCCAGCATTTT
CDR3aa: CASSIQGDSNQPQHF

d_gene: TRBD1
v_gene: TRBV7-2
j_gene: TRBJ1-2
abundance: NA
CDR3nt: TGTGCCAGCAGGTTGGGACAGATCTATGGCTACACCTTC
CDR3aa: CASRLGQIYGYTF

d_gene: NA
v_gene: TRBV19
j_gene: TRBJ1-2
abundance: NA
CDR3nt: TGTGCCAGTAGTATATCCCTCGGTATCTATGGCTACACCTTC
CDR3aa: CASSISLGIYGYTF

d_gene: TRBD1
v_gene: TRBV5-6
j_gene: TRBJ1-2
abundance: once
CDR3nt: TGTGCCAGCAGCTTCCGGGACAGGGCCTATGGCTACACCTTC
CDR3aa: CASSFRDRAYGYTF

d_gene: NA
v_gene: TRBV10-2
j_gene: TRBJ2-7
abundance: once
CDR3nt: TGCGCCAGCTGCGGCGGGCCCCAACGCAGCTCCTACGAGCAGTACTTC
CDR3aa: CASCGGPQRSSYEQYF